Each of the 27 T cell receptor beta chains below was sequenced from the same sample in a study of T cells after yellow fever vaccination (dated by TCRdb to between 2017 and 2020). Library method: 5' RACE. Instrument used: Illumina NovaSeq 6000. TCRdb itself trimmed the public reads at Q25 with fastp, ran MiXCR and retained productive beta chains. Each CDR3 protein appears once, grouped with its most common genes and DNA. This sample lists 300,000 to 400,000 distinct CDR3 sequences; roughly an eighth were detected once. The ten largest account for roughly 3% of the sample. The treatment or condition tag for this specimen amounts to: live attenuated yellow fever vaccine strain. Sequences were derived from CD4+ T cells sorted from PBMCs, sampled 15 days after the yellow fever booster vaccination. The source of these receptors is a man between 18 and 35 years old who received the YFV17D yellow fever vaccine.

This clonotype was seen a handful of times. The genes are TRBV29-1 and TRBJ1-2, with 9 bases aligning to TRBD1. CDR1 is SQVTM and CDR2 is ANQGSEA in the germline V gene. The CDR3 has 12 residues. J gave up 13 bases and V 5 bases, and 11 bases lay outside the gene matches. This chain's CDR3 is CSVNPGQGLVTF. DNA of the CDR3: TGCAGCGTTAATCCGGGACAGGGATTGGTCACCTTC.

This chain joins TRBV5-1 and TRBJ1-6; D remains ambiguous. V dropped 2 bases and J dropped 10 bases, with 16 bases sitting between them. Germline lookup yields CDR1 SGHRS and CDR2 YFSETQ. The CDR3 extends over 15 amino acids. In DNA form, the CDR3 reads TGCGCCAGCAGCTTCCTCGGGGTAGACGCGTCACCCCTCCACTTT. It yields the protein CASSFLGVDASPLHF.

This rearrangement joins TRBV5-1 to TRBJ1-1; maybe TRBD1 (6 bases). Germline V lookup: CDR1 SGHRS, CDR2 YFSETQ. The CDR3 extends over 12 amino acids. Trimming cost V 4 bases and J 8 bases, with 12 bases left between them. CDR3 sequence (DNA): TGCGCCAGCAGCGAAATACAGGGCGAAGCTTTCTTT. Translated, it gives CASSEIQGEAFF.

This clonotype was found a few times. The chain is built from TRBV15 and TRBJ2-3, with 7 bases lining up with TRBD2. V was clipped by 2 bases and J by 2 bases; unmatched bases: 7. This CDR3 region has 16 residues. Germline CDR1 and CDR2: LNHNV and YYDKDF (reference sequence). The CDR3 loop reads CATSRTASGTTDTQYF. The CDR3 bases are TGTGCCACCAGCAGAACGGCTAGCGGAACCACAGATACGCAGTATTTT.

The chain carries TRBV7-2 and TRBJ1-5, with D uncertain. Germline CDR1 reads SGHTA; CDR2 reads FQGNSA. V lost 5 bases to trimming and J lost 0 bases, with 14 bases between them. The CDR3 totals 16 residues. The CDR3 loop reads CASSPQRTYSNQPQHF. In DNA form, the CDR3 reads TGTGCCAGCAGCCCCCAGAGGACCTATAGCAATCAGCCCCAGCATTTT. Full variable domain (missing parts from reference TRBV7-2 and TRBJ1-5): GAGVSQSPSNKVTEKGKDVELRCDPISGHTALYWYRQSLGQGLEFLIYFQGNSAPDKSGLPSDRFSAERTGGSVSTLTIQRTQQEDSAVYLCASSPQRTYSNQPQHFGDGTRLSIL.

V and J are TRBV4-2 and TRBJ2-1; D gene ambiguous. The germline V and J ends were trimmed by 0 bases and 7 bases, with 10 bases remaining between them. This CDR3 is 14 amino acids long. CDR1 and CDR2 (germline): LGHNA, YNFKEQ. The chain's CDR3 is CASSQDSRLNEQFF. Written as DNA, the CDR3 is TGTGCCAGCAGCCAAGATTCCCGTCTGAATGAGCAGTTCTTC.

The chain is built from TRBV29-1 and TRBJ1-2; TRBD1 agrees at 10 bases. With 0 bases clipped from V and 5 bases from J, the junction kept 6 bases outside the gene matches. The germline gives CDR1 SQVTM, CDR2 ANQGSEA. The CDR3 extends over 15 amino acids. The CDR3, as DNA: TGCAGCGTTGAAGATCTGACAGGGGGCTTTTATGGCTACACCTTC. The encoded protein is CSVEDLTGGFYGYTF.

This chain's CDR3 is CASSQDRGTGVGTQYF. For the CDR3, the DNA is TGCGCCAGCAGCCAAGATAGGGGGACAGGGGTGGGGACCCAGTACTTC. The J gene is TRBJ2-5, the V gene TRBV4-1; TRBD1 aligns across 10 bases. Germline V gene sequence: CDR1 MGHRA, CDR2 YSYEKL. Germline trimming cut 0 bases from V and 7 bases from J; bases unmatched to any gene: 8. This CDR3 is built from 16 residues.

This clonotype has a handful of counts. As DNA, the CDR3 is TGCGCCAGCAGTGGAGGGACCGAGCAGTACTTC. This codes for CASSGGTEQYF. The chain links TRBV5-1 to TRBJ2-7; maybe TRBD2 (6 bases). V lost 5 bases to trimming and J lost 6 bases, with 9 bases between them. Germline lookup yields CDR1 SGHRS and CDR2 YFSETQ. The length of the CDR3 is 11 residues.

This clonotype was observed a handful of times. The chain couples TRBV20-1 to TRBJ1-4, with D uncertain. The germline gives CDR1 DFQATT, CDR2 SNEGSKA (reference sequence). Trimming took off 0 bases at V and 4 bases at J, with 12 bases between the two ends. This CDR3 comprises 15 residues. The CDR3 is CSARDLRANNEKLFF. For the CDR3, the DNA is TGCAGTGCTAGAGATCTGAGGGCCAATAATGAAAAACTGTTTTTT.

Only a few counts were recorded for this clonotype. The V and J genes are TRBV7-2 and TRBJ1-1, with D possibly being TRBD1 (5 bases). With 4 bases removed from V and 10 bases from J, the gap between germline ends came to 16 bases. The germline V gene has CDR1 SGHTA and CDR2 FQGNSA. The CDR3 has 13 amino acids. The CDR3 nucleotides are TGTGCCAGCAGCTGGCCCCCCAGGGATGGAGCTTTCTTT. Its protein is CASSWPPRDGAFF.

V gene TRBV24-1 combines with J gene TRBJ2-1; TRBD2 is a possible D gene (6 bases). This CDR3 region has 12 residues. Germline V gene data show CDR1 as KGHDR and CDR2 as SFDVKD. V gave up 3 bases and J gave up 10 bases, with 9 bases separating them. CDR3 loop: CATSDPGLEQFF. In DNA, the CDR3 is TGTGCCACCAGTGATCCAGGACTAGAGCAGTTCTTC.

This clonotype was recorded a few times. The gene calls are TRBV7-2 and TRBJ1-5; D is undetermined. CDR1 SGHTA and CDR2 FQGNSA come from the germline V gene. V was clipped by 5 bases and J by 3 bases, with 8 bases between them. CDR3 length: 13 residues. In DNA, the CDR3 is TGTGCCAGCAGCAACCGGTTCAATCAGCCCCAGCATTTT. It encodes CASSNRFNQPQHF.

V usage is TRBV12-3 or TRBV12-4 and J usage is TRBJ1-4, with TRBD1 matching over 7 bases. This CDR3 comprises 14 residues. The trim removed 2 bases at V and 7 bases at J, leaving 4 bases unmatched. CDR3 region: CASSLNRGGEKLFF. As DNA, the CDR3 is TGTGCCAGCAGTTTAAACAGGGGAGGTGAAAAACTGTTTTTT.

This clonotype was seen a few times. The CDR3 protein is CASSLGGTGVRNIQYF. In nucleotides, the CDR3 is TGTGCCAGCAGCTTAGGGGGGACAGGGGTCCGAAACATTCAGTACTTC. The rearrangement links TRBV11-1 to TRBJ2-4; 10 positions match TRBD1. The V and J ends lost 1 base and 6 bases, in that order; junction bases with no gene match: 6. Germline values: CDR1 SGHAT, CDR2 FQDESV (reference sequence). The CDR3 is 16 amino acids.

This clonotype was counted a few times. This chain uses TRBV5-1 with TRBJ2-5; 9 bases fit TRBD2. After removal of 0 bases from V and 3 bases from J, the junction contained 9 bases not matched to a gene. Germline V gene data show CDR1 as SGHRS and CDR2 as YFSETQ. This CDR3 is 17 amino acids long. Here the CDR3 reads CASSLGPVTSGEETQYF. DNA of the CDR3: TGCGCCAGCAGCTTGGGACCCGTGACTAGCGGTGAAGAGACCCAGTACTTC.

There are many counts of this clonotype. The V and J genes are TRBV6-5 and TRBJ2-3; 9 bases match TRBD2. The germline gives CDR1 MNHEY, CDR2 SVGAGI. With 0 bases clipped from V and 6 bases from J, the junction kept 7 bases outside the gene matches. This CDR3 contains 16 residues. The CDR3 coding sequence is TGTGCCAGCAGTTACTCGCCGCGGGGGGGCAGGGATACGCAGTATTTT. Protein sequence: CASSYSPRGGRDTQYF.

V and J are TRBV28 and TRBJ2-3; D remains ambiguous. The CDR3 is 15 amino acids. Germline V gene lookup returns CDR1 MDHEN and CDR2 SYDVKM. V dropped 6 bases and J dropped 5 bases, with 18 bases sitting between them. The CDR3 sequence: CASSPGGDLQDTQYF. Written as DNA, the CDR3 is TGTGCCAGCAGCCCCGGTGGAGATCTACAAGATACGCAGTATTTT.

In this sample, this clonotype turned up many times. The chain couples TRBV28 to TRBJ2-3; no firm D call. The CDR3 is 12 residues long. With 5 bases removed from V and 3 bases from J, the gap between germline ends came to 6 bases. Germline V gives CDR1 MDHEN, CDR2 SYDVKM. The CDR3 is CASSILTDTQYF. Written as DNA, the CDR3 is TGTGCCAGCAGTATCCTGACAGATACGCAGTATTTT.

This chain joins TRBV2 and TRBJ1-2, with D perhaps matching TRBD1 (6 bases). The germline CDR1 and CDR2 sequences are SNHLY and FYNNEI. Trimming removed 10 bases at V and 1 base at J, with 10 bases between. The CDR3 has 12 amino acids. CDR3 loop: CAKQGLNYGYTF. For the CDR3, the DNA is TGTGCCAAACAGGGCCTTAACTATGGCTACACCTTC.

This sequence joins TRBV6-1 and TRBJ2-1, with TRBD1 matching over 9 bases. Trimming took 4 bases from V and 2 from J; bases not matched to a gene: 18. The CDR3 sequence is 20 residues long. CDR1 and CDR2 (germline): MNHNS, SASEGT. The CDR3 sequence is CASSAFSVTAGTGPYNEQFF. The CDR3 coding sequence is TGTGCCAGCAGTGCGTTTTCAGTAACCGCTGGGACAGGGCCCTACAATGAGCAGTTCTTC.

The CDR3 loop reads CSAPQGWRGGTDTQYF. CDR3 in DNA: TGCAGTGCTCCCCAAGGGTGGCGGGGGGGCACAGATACGCAGTATTTT. V usage is TRBV20-1 and J usage is TRBJ2-3, with TRBD2 identical over 8 bases. The CDR3 totals 16 residues. The germline V gene encodes CDR1 DFQATT and CDR2 SNEGSKA (reference sequence). V shed 5 bases and J 1 base; nucleotides not matched to a gene: 11.

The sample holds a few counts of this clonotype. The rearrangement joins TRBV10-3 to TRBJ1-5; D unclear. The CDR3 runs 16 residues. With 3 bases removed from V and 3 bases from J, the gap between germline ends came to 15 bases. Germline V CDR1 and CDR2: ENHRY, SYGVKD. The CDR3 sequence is CAISDPRGRDNQPQHF. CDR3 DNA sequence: TGTGCCATCAGTGACCCTCGGGGTAGGGACAATCAGCCCCAGCATTTT.

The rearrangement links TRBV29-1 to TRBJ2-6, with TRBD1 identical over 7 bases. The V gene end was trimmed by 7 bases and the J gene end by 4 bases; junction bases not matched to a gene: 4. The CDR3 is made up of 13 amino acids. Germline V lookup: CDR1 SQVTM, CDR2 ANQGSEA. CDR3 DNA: TGCAGCGGACAGGGTCCCGGGGCCAACGTCCTGACTTTC. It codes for CSGQGPGANVLTF.

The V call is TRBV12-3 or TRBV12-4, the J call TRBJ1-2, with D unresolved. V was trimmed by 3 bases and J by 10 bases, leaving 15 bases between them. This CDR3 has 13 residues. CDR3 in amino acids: CASSLEQASIYTF. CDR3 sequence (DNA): TGTGCCAGCAGTTTGGAGCAAGCCTCCATCTACACCTTC.

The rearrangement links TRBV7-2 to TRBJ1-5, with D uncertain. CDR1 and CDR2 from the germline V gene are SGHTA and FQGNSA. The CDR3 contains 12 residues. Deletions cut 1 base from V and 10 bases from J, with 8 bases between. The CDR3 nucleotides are TGTGCCAGCAGCTTAGACGAAGGACCCCAGCATTTT. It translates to CASSLDEGPQHF. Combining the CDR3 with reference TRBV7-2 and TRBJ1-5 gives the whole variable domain GAGVSQSPSNKVTEKGKDVELRCDPISGHTALYWYRQSLGQGLEFLIYFQGNSAPDKSGLPSDRFSAERTGGSVSTLTIQRTQQEDSAVYLCASSLDEGPQHFGDGTRLSIL.

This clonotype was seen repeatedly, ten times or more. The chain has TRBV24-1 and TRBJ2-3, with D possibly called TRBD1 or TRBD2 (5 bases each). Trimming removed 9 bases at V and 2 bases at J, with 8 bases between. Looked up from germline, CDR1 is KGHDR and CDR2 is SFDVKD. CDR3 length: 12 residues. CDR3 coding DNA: TGTGCCACCGAGGGGAACACAGATACGCAGTATTTT. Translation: CATEGNTDTQYF.